This entry lists 15 T cell receptor beta chains sequenced from one sample in a study of T cell repertoires in cytomegalovirus infection. Antigen specificity for these receptors is unknown. One entry per CDR3 protein, called by TCRdb with MiXCR from the reads. The data hold about 920,000 distinct CDR3 sequences, with roughly a third observed a single time. Sequenced material: cultured CD8+ T cells from PBMCs, taken from culture after CMV antigen stimulation. The receptors stem from a human donor in good health (CMV status not recorded). Some clones in this sample may be carry-over from other donors' samples.

At least ten counts were recorded for this clonotype. CDR3 DNA: TGTGCCAGCAGCTTATTGGGGCAGCCCCAGCATTTT. It yields the protein CASSLLGQPQHF. V is TRBV7-9 and J is TRBJ1-5; no clear D. V was cut by 2 bases and J by 7 bases, with 6 bases left in between. This CDR3 is built from 12 residues. Germline lookup yields CDR1 SEHNR and CDR2 FQNEAQ (reference sequence).

There are a few counts of this clonotype. The chain carries TRBV10-3 and TRBJ2-7; 14 bases are shared with TRBD2. There are 17 residues in the CDR3. CDR1 ENHRY and CDR2 SYGVKD come from the germline V gene. V gave up 2 bases and J gave up 3 bases; unmatched junction bases: 6. In DNA form, the CDR3 reads TGTGCCATCAGTGAGCTCGGACTAGCGGGGGGAATCTACGAGCAGTACTTC. It is translated as CAISELGLAGGIYEQYF.

The V gene is TRBV7-8, the J gene TRBJ1-5, with D unclear. This CDR3 spans 18 amino acids. With 0 bases removed from V and 4 bases from J, the gap between germline ends came to 19 bases. The germline CDR1 and CDR2 sequences are SGHVS and FQNEAQ. The CDR3 DNA follows: TGTGCCAGCAGCTTAGCGACTGGCGAACGCCAGCGTAATCAGCCCCAGCATTTT. It codes for CASSLATGERQRNQPQHF.

This clonotype was observed many times. J is TRBJ2-5 and V is TRBV28, with D perhaps matching TRBD1 (6 bases). CDR1 and CDR2 (germline): MDHEN, SYDVKM. The CDR3 covers 14 residues. Trimming removed 3 bases from V and 5 bases from J, with 13 bases in between. In DNA, the CDR3 is TGTGCCAGCAGTTTGATCGGAAGGGGGGAGACCCAGTACTTC. Protein: CASSLIGRGETQYF.

The table lists this clonotype with a few counts. The chain is built from TRBV6-1 and TRBJ1-1; D is uncertain. In germline, CDR1 is MNHNS, CDR2 SASEGT. The CDR3 length is 11 residues. V lost 6 bases, J lost 5 bases, and 7 bases lay in between. CDR3: CASRVWTEAFF. CDR3 DNA: TGTGCCAGCAGGGTATGGACTGAAGCTTTCTTT.

The chain joins TRBV3-1 to TRBJ2-1; 9 bases line up with TRBD2. Trimming at V came to 0 bases and at J to 2 bases, leaving 5 bases not matched to a gene. There are 17 residues in the CDR3. Germline V gives CDR1 LGHDT, CDR2 YNNKEL (reference sequence). The CDR3 region is CASSQDLERGAYNEQFF. CDR3 DNA: TGTGCCAGCAGCCAAGACTTGGAGCGGGGGGCCTACAATGAGCAGTTCTTC.

The gene calls are TRBV20-1 and TRBJ1-2; D gene ambiguous. This CDR3 is built from 13 residues. The germline V gene encodes CDR1 DFQATT and CDR2 SNEGSKA (reference sequence). V was trimmed by 5 bases and J by 8 bases, leaving 18 bases between them. The CDR3 bases are TGCAGTGCTCCCCGGGGAGGCTACGGCGGCTACACCTTC. Translated, it gives CSAPRGGYGGYTF.

This clonotype was picked up a small number of times. The chain employs TRBV27 and TRBJ1-1; D unresolved. The CDR3 totals 13 residues. CDR1 and CDR2 from the germline V gene are MNHEY and SMNVEV (reference sequence). V lost 5 bases and J lost 7, with 14 bases in between. The DNA of the CDR3 is TGTGCCAGCAGTCCCGGGCCTTTATTTGAAGCTTTCTTT. Translating it yields CASSPGPLFEAFF.

This clonotype was counted between two and nine times. The chain employs TRBV27 and TRBJ2-1, with D possibly TRBD1 on 5 matching bases. Germline V lookup: CDR1 MNHEY, CDR2 SMNVEV (reference sequence). V was clipped by 5 bases and J by 7 bases, with 9 bases between them. The CDR3 consists of 12 residues. The DNA of the CDR3 is TGTGCCAGCAGTAGCAGGGAAAATGAGCAGTTCTTC. Translation gives CASSSRENEQFF.

The chain is built from TRBV2 and TRBJ2-1; a possible D gene is TRBD1 (6 bases). This CDR3 has 15 residues. Germline CDR1 SNHLY, CDR2 FYNNEI. Trimming pared 3 bases from V and 4 bases from J, leaving 13 bases between. The CDR3 protein is CASSDFADSYNEQFF. The CDR3 DNA sequence: TGTGCCAGCAGTGATTTCGCGGACAGTTACAATGAGCAGTTCTTC.

This clonotype was picked up many times. This chain uses TRBV7-2 with TRBJ1-4; 10 bases fit TRBD1. The CDR3 runs 18 residues. J was trimmed by 3 bases and V by 7 bases; bases with no gene match: 14. The germline V gene encodes CDR1 SGHTA and CDR2 FQGNSA. The CDR3, as DNA: TGTGCCAGCATCCTGTCCCCGGGACAGGGGCGCCCTAATGAAAAACTGTTTTTT. The encoded protein is CASILSPGQGRPNEKLFF. Filled out from reference TRBV7-2 and TRBJ1-4, the complete variable domain reads GAGVSQSPSNKVTEKGKDVELRCDPISGHTALYWYRQSLGQGLEFLIYFQGNSAPDKSGLPSDRFSAERTGGSVSTLTIQRTQQEDSAVYLCASILSPGQGRPNEKLFFGSGTQLSVL.

A few counts support this clonotype. J is TRBJ2-3 and V is TRBV4-1; TRBD1 agrees at 9 bases. Unmatched junction bases numbered 5, after V lost 3 bases and J lost 4 bases. Looked up from germline, CDR1 is MGHRA and CDR2 is YSYEKL. The CDR3 totals 15 residues. CDR3 loop: CASSQWTGESDTQYF. CDR3 coding DNA: TGCGCCAGCAGCCAGTGGACAGGGGAGTCAGATACGCAGTATTTT.

As DNA, the CDR3 is TGTGCCAGCAGCGTAGAGGGCAGGGACAATGAGCAGTTCTTC. Its translation: CASSVEGRDNEQFF. The chain is built from TRBV9 and TRBJ2-1, with a weak D call TRBD1 (5 bases). Germline CDR1 is SGDLS and CDR2 is YYNGEE. V dropped 0 bases and J dropped 5 bases, with 9 bases sitting between them. This CDR3 comprises 14 residues.

Only one count was recorded for this clonotype. This sequence joins TRBV27 and TRBJ2-6; D gene unclear. This CDR3 spans 13 amino acids. V dropped 10 bases and J dropped 0 bases, with 7 bases sitting between them. CDR1 MNHEY and CDR2 SMNVEV come from the germline V gene (reference sequence). CDR3 nucleotide sequence: TGTGCCACCCGTGACTCTGGGGCCAACGTCCTGACTTTC. Translating it yields CATRDSGANVLTF.

The sample holds a few counts of this clonotype. The chain couples TRBV27 to TRBJ2-3; D call uncertain. Per germline, CDR1 MNHEY and CDR2 SMNVEV (reference sequence). Trimming took off 4 bases at V and 5 bases at J, with 10 bases between the two ends. The CDR3 has 13 amino acids. In DNA, the CDR3 is TGTGCCAGCAGTTCCCTATTAGTAGATACGCAGTATTTT. Its translation: CASSSLLVDTQYF.